What follows are 29 T cell receptor beta chains derived from one specimen sequenced in a study of T cells in women clearing cervical HPV infection. Some clones are missing from TCRdb's copy, which holds only in-frame ones; the method was immunoSEQ multiplex PCR. The sample's table shows about 30,000 clones. Sequences were obtained from blood buffy coat. These receptors were taken from a woman between 18 and 69 years old with a cervical HPV16 infection that either progressed to CIN3+ or cleared (not recorded which).

A word on this clone: The read ends 3 residues shy of where the CDR3 ends; the end is completed using the germline J gene. This chain connects TRBV5-5 to TRBJ1-2; possibly TRBD1 for D (6 bases). Germline V CDR1 and CDR2: SGHKS, YYEKEE (reference sequence). There are 15 residues in the CDR3. The sequenced CDR3 bases are TGTGCCAGCAGCTTGGCGACAGGCAGTTACTACGAC. Its protein is CASSLATGSYYD. The whole CDR3 protein reads CASSLATGSYYDYTF.

In the case of this clone: The read finishes 3 residues shy of the CDR3 end, and the germline J gene is used to complete it. This chain joins TRBV14 and TRBJ2-2; D is unresolved. V was shortened by 0 bases and J by 8 bases, with 7 bases between the two germline ends. The CDR3 loop spans 13 amino acids. Per the germline V gene, CDR1 is SGHDN and CDR2 is FVKESK. CDR3 bases read: TGTGCCAGCAGCCAAGAGTTCCTTGGGGAG. Amino acid sequence: CASSQEFLGE. The entire CDR3 reads CASSQEFLGELFF. The variable domain in full, with the rest retrieved from reference TRBV14 and TRBJ2-2, is EAGVTQFPSHSVIEKGQTVTLRCDPISGHDNLYWYRRVMGKEIKFLLHFVKESKQDESGMPNNRFLAERTGGTYSTLKVQPAELEDSGVYFCASSQEFLGELFFGEGSRLTVL.

To note about this clone: The sequenced fragment ends 3 residues before the CDR3 boundary, so the rest is inferred from the germline J gene. The chain is built from TRBV7-6 and TRBJ1-2; a possible D gene is TRBD1 (5 bases). The CDR3 sequence is 14 residues long. Germline V gene lookup returns CDR1 SGHVS and CDR2 FNYEAQ. The CDR3 DNA, read in part, is TGTGCCAGCAGCTTAGGGGCGGGGAGGGGTGAC. Translating it yields CASSLGAGRGD. In full, the CDR3 reads CASSLGAGRGDYTF.

For this clone: The read terminates 3 residues ahead of where the CDR3 ends, so the germline J gene completes it. The chain has TRBV5-1 and TRBJ1-2, with D unclear. The CDR3 runs 13 residues. V was shortened by 3 bases and J by 5 bases, with 11 bases between the two germline ends. The germline V gene has CDR1 SGHRS and CDR2 YFSETQ. The sequenced CDR3 bases are TGCGCCAGCAGCTCGGTCCCCTTATATGGC. Translated: CASSSVPLYG. From start to end, the CDR3 is CASSSVPLYGYTF.

In the case of this clone: The read halts 3 residues ahead of the CDR3 end, with the missing end drawn from the germline J gene. V usage is TRBV10-3 and J usage is TRBJ2-1; D is perhaps TRBD2 (6 bases). The CDR3 sequence is 13 residues long. CDR1 is ENHRY and CDR2 is SYGVKD in the germline V gene. V gave up 10 bases and J gave up 4 bases, with 14 bases separating them. The CDR3 protein is CANRGDSYNEQFF. CDR3 DNA (partial): TGTGCCAACCGCGGGGACTCATACAATGAG.

By frequency, this clone is medium-sized (0.01 to 0.1%). CDR3 protein: CSAPWVQGFSGYTF. The sequenced CDR3 bases are TGCAGTGCCCCGTGGGTACAGGGATTCTCCGGC. The rearrangement links TRBV20-1 to TRBJ1-2, with D perhaps matching TRBD1 (6 bases). The read ends 3 residues shy of where the CDR3 ends; the end is completed using the germline J gene. The length of the CDR3 is 14 residues. Germline values: CDR1 DFQATT, CDR2 SNEGSKA (reference sequence).

For this clone: Sequencing ends 3 residues short of the CDR3 end; the germline J gene provides the rest. This rearrangement joins TRBV19 to TRBJ2-1, with D possibly matching TRBD1 (5 bases). The germline V gene has CDR1 LNHDA and CDR2 SQIVND (reference sequence). The V and J ends lost 7 bases and 9 bases respectively, with 16 bases between them. The CDR3 runs to 13 residues. CDR3: CASTLTDSLEQFF. The sequenced part of the CDR3 DNA is TGTGCCAGTACCCTAACCGACAGCCTTGAG.

With respect to this clone: The read gets to within 3 residues of the CDR3 end, and the germline J gene fills in the rest. The chain couples TRBV6-1 to TRBJ1-5; perhaps TRBD1 as D (5 bases). CDR1 is MNHNS and CDR2 is SASEGT in the germline V gene. The CDR3 is made up of 18 amino acids. Trimming left V 2 bases short and J 2 bases short, with 19 bases between. The CDR3 DNA, read in part, is TGTGCCAGCAGTGAACAAAGGTTCCACGGGGGTGGCAATCAGCCC. Protein product: CASSEQRFHGGGNQP. The full CDR3 sequence reads CASSEQRFHGGGNQPQHF.

Remarks on this clone: The read terminates 3 residues before the CDR3 end, so the remaining end is supplied by the germline J gene. The V gene is TRBV18, the J gene TRBJ1-4; D not certain. The germline V gene has CDR1 KGHSH and CDR2 LQKENI. V was clipped by 6 bases and J by 3 bases, with 11 bases between them. The CDR3 contains 14 residues. The covered CDR3 bases are TGTGCCAGCTCCCCGAGCAGGCCTAATGAAAAA. Its protein is CASSPSRPNEK. The entire CDR3 protein reads CASSPSRPNEKLFF.

Regarding this clone: The read halts 3 residues ahead of the CDR3 end, with the missing end drawn from the germline J gene. The chain employs TRBV18 and TRBJ2-3; 9 bases line up with TRBD2. The length of the CDR3 is 15 residues. In germline, CDR1 is KGHSH, CDR2 LQKENI. Partial CDR3 DNA: TGTGCCAGCTCCCATAGCGGGGGCCTACAAGAGACG. It specifies CASSHSGGLQET. The whole CDR3 protein is CASSHSGGLQETQYF.

A note on this clone: The read terminates 3 residues ahead of where the CDR3 ends, so the germline J gene completes it. The V call is TRBV5-1, the J call TRBJ2-5; D is perhaps TRBD2 (7 bases). This CDR3 has 17 amino acids. Germline assignment: CDR1 SGHRS and CDR2 YFSETQ. V shed 0 bases and J shed 6 bases, with 21 bases lying between them. The CDR3 is CASSLVGAGASAKTQYF. The CDR3 DNA, read in part, is TGCGCCAGCAGCTTGGTGGGTGCGGGGGCGTCCGCGAAGACC.

Regarding this clone: The read gets to within 3 residues of the CDR3 end, and the germline J gene fills in the rest. The rearrangement links TRBV6-1 to TRBJ2-1, with D maybe TRBD2 (6 bases). The CDR3 sequence is 15 residues long. Germline values: CDR1 MNHNS, CDR2 SASEGT. V shed 4 bases and J shed 4 bases, with 14 bases lying between them. The CDR3 bases that were read are TGTGCCAGCAGTGCTTCCGCGGGGATTTACAATGAG. Translation: CASSASAGIYNE. The full CDR3 sequence reads CASSASAGIYNEQFF.

Turning to this clone: The read is 3 residues too short to cover the CDR3 end, so that end is filled in from the germline J gene. The chain links TRBV19 to TRBJ1-2, with TRBD1 matching over 9 bases. Germline CDR1 and CDR2: LNHDA and SQIVND (reference sequence). The CDR3 runs to 15 residues. The CDR3 loop is CASSIPGQGSGGYTF. The CDR3 DNA, read in part, is TGTGCCAGTAGTATTCCGGGACAGGGTTCAGGAGGC.

As regards this clone: The CDR3 end is not reached by the read, which stops 3 residues before it; the germline J gene fills it in. The J gene is TRBJ2-2, the V gene TRBV5-1, with D perhaps matching TRBD1 (6 bases). V shed 0 bases and J shed 2 bases, with 14 bases lying between them. The CDR3 length is 17 residues. CDR1 and CDR2 from the germline V gene are SGHRS and YFSETQ. CDR3 amino acids: CASSLAAGQFNTGELFF. The DNA read from the CDR3 is TGCGCCAGCAGCTTGGCCGCCGGACAGTTTAACACCGGGGAG.

In the case of this clone: The CDR3 extends 3 residues past the end of the read, so its final part is completed from the germline J gene. The rearrangement uses TRBV5-1 and TRBJ1-2, with 8 bases aligning to TRBD1. This CDR3 is 14 amino acids long. Germline lookup yields CDR1 SGHRS and CDR2 YFSETQ. CDR3 loop: CASSFLQGEGGYTF. The covered CDR3 bases are TGCGCCAGCAGTTTCCTACAGGGGGAAGGCGGC.

Comment on this clone: The DNA ends 3 residues before the CDR3 does, and the rest of the CDR3 is filled in from the germline J gene. V and J are TRBV12-5 and TRBJ2-3, with unresolved D. Germline assignment: CDR1 LGHNT and CDR2 FRNRAP. The CDR3 contains 13 residues. Trimming removed 2 bases at V and 1 base at J, with 4 bases between. CDR3 DNA, as far as it was read: TGTGCTAGTGGTTTGCAGGGCACAGATACG. It codes for CASGLQGTDT. The full-length CDR3 reads as CASGLQGTDTQYF. Supplemented by reference TRBV12-5 and TRBJ2-3, the full variable domain reads DARVTQTPRHKVTEMGQEVTMRCQPILGHNTVFWYRQTMMQGLELLAYFRNRAPLDDSGMPKDRFSAEMPDATLATLKIQPSEPRDSAVYFCASGLQGTDTQYFGPGTRLTVL.

The CDR3 bases that were read are TGCGCCAGCAGCTCCGACAGCCGCCAAGAGACG. This codes for CASSSDSRQET. The complete CDR3 reads CASSSDSRQETQYF. V usage is TRBV5-1 and J usage is TRBJ2-3, with a tentative D call TRBD1 (5 bases). The CDR3 end falls 3 residues outside the read, so it is completed with the germline J gene. CDR3 length equals 14 residues. Germline CDR1 reads SGHRS; CDR2 reads YFSETQ.

This CDR3 reads CASSATNRGVYGYTF. The covered CDR3 bases are TGTGCCAGCAGCGCTACTAACAGGGGGGTCTATGGC. The rearrangement links TRBV11-2 to TRBJ1-2; 8 bases are a match to TRBD1. The missing CDR3 end, 3 residues past where the read stops, is filled in from the germline J gene. V lost 5 bases and J lost 4; bases outside the gene matches: 9. The CDR3 is made up of 15 amino acids. The V gene's germline CDR1 is SGHAT and CDR2 FQNNGV.

Regarding this clone: The read terminates 3 residues before the CDR3 end, so the remaining end is supplied by the germline J gene. The J gene is TRBJ1-2, the V gene TRBV9; the D gene is possibly TRBD1 (6 bases). With 3 bases removed from V and 7 bases from J, the gap between germline ends came to 16 bases. CDR1 SGDLS and CDR2 YYNGEE come from the germline V gene. CDR3 length: 14 amino acids. The CDR3 loop is CASSESGHPLGYTF. The sequenced part of the CDR3 DNA is TGTGCCAGCAGCGAATCGGGACATCCTCTTGGC.

Concerning this clone itself: The sequence runs out 3 residues before the end of the CDR3; the remainder is reconstructed from the germline J gene. V and J are TRBV5-1 and TRBJ1-2; perhaps TRBD1 as D (5 bases). The CDR3 covers 16 residues. V was trimmed by 4 bases and J by 1 base, leaving 17 bases between them. The germline gives CDR1 SGHRS, CDR2 YFSETQ. CDR3 DNA (partial): TGCGCCAGCAGCGGAGGGGCAGAGACCAATAACTATGGC. This encodes CASSGGAETNNYG. The entire CDR3 sequence reads CASSGGAETNNYGYTF.

Comments on this clone: The read is 3 residues too short to cover the CDR3 end, so that end is filled in from the germline J gene. The chain combines TRBV10-3 with TRBJ1-1; 10 bases are a match to TRBD1. Trimming removed 4 bases from V and 3 bases from J; junction bases left unmatched: 2. The germline V gene encodes CDR1 ENHRY and CDR2 SYGVKD. This CDR3 has 14 amino acids. The chain's CDR3 is CAISVTGGDTEAFF. CDR3 DNA, as far as it was read: TGTGCCATCAGTGTGACAGGGGGCGACACTGAA.

Turning to this clone: The read falls 3 residues short of the CDR3 end, and the missing part is taken from the germline J gene. The chain combines TRBV20-1 with TRBJ1-6, with TRBD1 matching 7 bases. J was trimmed by 7 bases and V by 6 bases; bases with no gene match: 9. In germline, CDR1 is DFQATT, CDR2 SNEGSKA (reference sequence). This CDR3 spans 14 amino acids. CDR3 DNA, as far as it was read: TGCAGTGCCCGGGGACAGTTAGACAATTCACCC. It encodes CSARGQLDNSP. The full CDR3 protein is CSARGQLDNSPLHF.

A word on this clone: The CDR3 end is not reached by the read, which stops 3 residues before it; the germline J gene fills it in. The V call is TRBV20-1, the J call TRBJ1-5; TRBD1 is a possible D gene (5 bases). The V end was cut by 3 bases, the J end by 4 bases, with 10 bases between. The CDR3 runs to 13 residues. Per the germline V gene, CDR1 is DFQATT and CDR2 is SNEGSKA (reference sequence). The sequenced CDR3 bases are TGCAGTGCTAGGGGGCCTTGGAATCAGCCC. It codes for CSARGPWNQP. The full CDR3 sequence reads CSARGPWNQPQHF.

Turning to this clone: The read comes to an end 3 residues before the CDR3 does, leaving the germline J gene to fill in the end. The gene calls are TRBV20-1 and TRBJ1-2; 10 bases fit TRBD1. With V trimmed by 4 bases and J by 0 bases, 5 bases remained unmatched. Germline loops: CDR1 DFQATT, CDR2 SNEGSKA (reference sequence). There are 15 residues in the CDR3. Here the CDR3 reads CSAIPGQGPNYGYTF. Partial CDR3 DNA: TGCAGTGCTATCCCGGGACAGGGGCCTAACTATGGC.

With respect to this clone: The CDR3 end falls 3 residues outside the read, so it is completed with the germline J gene. The chain links TRBV10-3 to TRBJ2-1; 15 positions match TRBD2. The CDR3 is 21 amino acids. Trimming took 2 bases from V and 1 from J; bases not matched to a gene: 12. Germline assignment: CDR1 ENHRY and CDR2 SYGVKD. Partial CDR3 DNA: TGTGCCATCAGTGAGCCCGGACTAGCGGGGGGGGCCTTCACGTCCTACAATGAG. Protein: CAISEPGLAGGAFTSYNE. The entire CDR3 is CAISEPGLAGGAFTSYNEQFF.

A note on this clone: The missing CDR3 end, 3 residues past where the read stops, is filled in from the germline J gene. Additional DNA sequences in this sample encode the identical CDR3. The V and J genes are TRBV19 and TRBJ1-3; 7 bases are a match to TRBD1. V lost 7 bases, J lost 2 bases, and 17 bases stayed unmatched. The germline V gene encodes CDR1 LNHDA and CDR2 SQIVND (reference sequence). The CDR3 runs to 18 residues. This CDR3 is CASKAGKGAKRPGNTIYF. Partial CDR3 DNA: TGTGCCAGTAAGGCAGGGAAGGGGGCTAAAAGGCCTGGAAACACC.

On this clone itself: The CDR3 end lies 3 residues beyond the end of the read and is filled in from the germline J gene. The chain combines TRBV5-8 with TRBJ1-2; possibly TRBD1 for D (5 bases). Trimming took off 2 bases at V and 5 bases at J, with 16 bases between the two ends. Germline values: CDR1 SGHTS, CDR2 YDEGEE. This CDR3 comprises 15 residues. CDR3 residues: CASSLGQPGRYGYTF. Incomplete CDR3 DNA: TGTGCCAGCAGCTTAGGACAACCAGGCCGATATGGC.

Details on this clone: The read is 3 residues too short to cover the CDR3 end, so that end is filled in from the germline J gene. This chain links TRBV20-1 with TRBJ1-3; D is possibly TRBD1 (5 bases). V was shortened by 2 bases and J by 2 bases, with 13 bases between the two germline ends. Germline-derived CDR1 and CDR2 are DFQATT and SNEGSKA (reference sequence). CDR3 length: 15 residues. The part of the CDR3 DNA that was read is TGCAGTGCTAGACAGTTAGACAGCCCTGGAAACACC. It encodes CSARQLDSPGNT. The whole CDR3 sequence reads CSARQLDSPGNTIYF.

CDR3 region: CASSIPGQFTEAFF. The sequenced CDR3 bases are TGTGCCAGCAGCATTCCCGGACAGTTCACTGAA. The chain combines TRBV7-3 with TRBJ1-1, with D possibly TRBD1 on 6 matching bases. The observed sequence ends 3 residues before the CDR3 terminus, with the missing tail filled in from the germline J gene. Deletions cut 5 bases from V and 4 bases from J, with 14 bases between. Germline V gives CDR1 SGHTA, CDR2 FQGTGA. CDR3 length: 14 residues.